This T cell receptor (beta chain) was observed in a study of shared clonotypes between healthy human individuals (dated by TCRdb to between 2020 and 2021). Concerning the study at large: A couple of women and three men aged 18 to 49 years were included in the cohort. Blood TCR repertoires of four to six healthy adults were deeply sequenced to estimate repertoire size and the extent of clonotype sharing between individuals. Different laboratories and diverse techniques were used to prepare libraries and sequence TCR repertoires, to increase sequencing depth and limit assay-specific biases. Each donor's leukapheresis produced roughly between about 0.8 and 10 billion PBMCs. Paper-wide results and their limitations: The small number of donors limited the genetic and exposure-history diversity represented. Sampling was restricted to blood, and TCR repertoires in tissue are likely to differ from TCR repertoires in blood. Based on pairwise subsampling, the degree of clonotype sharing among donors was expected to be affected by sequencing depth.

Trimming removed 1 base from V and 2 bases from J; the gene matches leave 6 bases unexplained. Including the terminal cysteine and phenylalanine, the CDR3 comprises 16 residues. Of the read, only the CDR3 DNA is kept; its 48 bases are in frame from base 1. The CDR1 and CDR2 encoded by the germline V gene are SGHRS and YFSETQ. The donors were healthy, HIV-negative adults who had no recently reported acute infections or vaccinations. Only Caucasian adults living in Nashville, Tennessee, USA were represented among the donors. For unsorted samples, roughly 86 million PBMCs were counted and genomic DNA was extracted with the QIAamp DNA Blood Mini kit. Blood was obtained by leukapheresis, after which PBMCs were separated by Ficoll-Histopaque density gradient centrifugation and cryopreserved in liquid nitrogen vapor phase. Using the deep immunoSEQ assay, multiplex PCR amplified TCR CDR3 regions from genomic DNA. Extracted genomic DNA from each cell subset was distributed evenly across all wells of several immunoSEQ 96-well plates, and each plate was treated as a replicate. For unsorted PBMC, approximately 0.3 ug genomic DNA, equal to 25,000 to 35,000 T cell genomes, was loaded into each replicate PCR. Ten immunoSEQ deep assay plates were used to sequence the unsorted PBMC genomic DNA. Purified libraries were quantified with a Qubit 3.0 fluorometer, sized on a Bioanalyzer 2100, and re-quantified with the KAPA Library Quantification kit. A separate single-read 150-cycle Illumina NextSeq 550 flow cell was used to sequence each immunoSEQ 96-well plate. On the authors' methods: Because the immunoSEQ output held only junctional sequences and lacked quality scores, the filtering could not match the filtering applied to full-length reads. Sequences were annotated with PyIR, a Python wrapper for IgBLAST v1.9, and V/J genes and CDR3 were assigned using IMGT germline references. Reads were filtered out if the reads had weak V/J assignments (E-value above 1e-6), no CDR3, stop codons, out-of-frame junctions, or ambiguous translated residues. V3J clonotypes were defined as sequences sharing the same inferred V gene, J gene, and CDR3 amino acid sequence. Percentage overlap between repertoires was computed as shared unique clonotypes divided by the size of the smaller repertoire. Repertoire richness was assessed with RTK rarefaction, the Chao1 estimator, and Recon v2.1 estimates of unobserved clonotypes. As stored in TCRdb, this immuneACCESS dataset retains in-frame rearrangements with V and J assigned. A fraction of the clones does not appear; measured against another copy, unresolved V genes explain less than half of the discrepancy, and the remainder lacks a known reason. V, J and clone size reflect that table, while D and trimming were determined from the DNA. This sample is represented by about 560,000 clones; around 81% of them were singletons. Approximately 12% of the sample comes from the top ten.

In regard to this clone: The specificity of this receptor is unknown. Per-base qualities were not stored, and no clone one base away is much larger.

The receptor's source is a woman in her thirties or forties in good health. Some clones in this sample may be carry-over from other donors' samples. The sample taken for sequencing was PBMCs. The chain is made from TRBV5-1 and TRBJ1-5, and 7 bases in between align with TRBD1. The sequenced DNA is TGCGCCAGCAGCTTGAACGGGCAGGGGGGCAATCAGCCCCAGCATTTT. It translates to CASSLNGQGGNQPQHF.